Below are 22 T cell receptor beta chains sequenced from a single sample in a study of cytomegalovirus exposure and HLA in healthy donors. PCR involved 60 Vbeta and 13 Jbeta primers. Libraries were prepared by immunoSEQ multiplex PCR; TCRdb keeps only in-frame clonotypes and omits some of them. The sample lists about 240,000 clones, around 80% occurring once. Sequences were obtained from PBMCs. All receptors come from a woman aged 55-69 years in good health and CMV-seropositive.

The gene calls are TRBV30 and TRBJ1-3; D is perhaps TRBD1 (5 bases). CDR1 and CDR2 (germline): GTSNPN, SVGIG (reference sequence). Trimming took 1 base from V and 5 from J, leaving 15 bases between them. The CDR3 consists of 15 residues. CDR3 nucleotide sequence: TGTGCCTGGAGTGGTGGAGGGGTTGAACGAAACACCATATATTTT. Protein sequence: CAWSGGGVERNTIYF.

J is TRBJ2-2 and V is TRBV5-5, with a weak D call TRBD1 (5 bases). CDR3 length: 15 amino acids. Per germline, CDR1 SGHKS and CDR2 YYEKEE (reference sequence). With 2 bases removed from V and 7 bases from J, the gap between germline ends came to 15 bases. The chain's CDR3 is CASSFLQGFGGELFF. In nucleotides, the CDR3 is TGTGCCAGCAGCTTTCTTCAGGGCTTTGGCGGGGAGCTGTTTTTT.

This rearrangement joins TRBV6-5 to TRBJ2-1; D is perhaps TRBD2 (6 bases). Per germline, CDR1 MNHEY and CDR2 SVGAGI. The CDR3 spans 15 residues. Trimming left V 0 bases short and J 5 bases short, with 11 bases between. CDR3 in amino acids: CASSYSWDSDNEQFF. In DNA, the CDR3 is TGTGCCAGCAGTTACTCGTGGGACTCGGACAATGAGCAGTTCTTC.

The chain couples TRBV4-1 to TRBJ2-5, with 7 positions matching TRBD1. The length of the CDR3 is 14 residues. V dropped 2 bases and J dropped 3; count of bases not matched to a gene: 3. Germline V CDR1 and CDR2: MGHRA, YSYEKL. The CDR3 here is CASSQPGQKETQYF. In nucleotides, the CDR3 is TGCGCCAGCAGCCAACCGGGACAGAAAGAGACCCAGTACTTC.

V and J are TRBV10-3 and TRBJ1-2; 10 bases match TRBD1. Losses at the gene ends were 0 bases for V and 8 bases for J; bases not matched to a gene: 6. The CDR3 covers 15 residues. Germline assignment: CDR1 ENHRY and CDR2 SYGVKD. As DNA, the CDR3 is TGTGCCATCAGTGAGTCGGACAGGGGGAGATACGGCTACACCTTC. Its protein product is CAISESDRGRYGYTF.

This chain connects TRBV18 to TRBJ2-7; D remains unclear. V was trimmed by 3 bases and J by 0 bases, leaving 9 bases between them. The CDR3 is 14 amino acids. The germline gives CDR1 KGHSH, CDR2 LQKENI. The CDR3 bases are TGTGCCAGCTCACCTAGCCGGAACTCCTACGAGCAGTACTTC. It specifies CASSPSRNSYEQYF.

CDR3 sequence: CASRGGERLTDTQYF. DNA for the CDR3: TGCGCCAGCAGGGGAGGAGAGAGGCTCACAGATACGCAGTATTTT. This chain joins TRBV5-1 and TRBJ2-3, with a tentative D call TRBD2 (6 bases). The V gene lost 5 bases and the J gene lost 2 bases, with 15 bases spanning the gap. The CDR3 spans 15 residues. Per germline, CDR1 SGHRS and CDR2 YFSETQ.

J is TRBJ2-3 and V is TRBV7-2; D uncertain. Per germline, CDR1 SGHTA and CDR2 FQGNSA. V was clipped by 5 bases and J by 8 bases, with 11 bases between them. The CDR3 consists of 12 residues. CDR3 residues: CASSRVRGTQYF. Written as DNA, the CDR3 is TGTGCCAGCAGCCGGGTTCGTGGTACGCAGTATTTT.

For the CDR3, the DNA is TGCGCCAGCAGCTTGGAGGATAGTACAGACACCATATATTTT. Encoded protein: CASSLEDSTDTIYF. V and J are TRBV5-1 and TRBJ1-3; D is unresolved. V lost 0 bases, J lost 8 bases, and 12 bases lay in between. The germline gives CDR1 SGHRS, CDR2 YFSETQ. CDR3 length: 14 amino acids.

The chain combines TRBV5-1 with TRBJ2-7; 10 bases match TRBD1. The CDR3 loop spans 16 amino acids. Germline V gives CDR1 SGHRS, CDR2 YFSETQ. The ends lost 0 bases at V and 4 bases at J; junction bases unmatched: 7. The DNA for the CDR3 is TGCGCCAGCAGCTTGGGACAGGGGGCGGTGGATTACGAGCAGTACTTC. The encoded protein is CASSLGQGAVDYEQYF.

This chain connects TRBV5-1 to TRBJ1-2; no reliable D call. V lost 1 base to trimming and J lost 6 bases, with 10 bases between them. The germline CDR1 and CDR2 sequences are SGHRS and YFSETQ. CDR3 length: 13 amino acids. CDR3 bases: TGCGCCAGCAGCTTGTTAGCCGGAGATGGCTACACCTTC. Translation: CASSLLAGDGYTF. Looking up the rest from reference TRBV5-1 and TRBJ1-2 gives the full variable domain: KAGVTQTPRYLIKTRGQQVTLSCSPISGHRSVSWYQQTPGQGLQFLFEYFSETQRNKGNFPGRFSGRQFSNSRSEMNVSTLELGDSALYLCASSLLAGDGYTFGSGTRLTVV.

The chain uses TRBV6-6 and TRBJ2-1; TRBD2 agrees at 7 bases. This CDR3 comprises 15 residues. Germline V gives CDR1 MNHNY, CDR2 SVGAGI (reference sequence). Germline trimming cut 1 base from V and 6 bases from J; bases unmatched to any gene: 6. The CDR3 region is CASSYLLSSGNEQFF. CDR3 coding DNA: TGTGCCAGCAGTTACTTGTTGTCTAGCGGCAATGAGCAGTTCTTC.

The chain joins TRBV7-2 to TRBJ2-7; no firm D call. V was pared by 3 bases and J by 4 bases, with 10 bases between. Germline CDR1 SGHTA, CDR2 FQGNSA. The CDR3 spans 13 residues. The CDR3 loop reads CASSFTTQYEQYF. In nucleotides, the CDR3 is TGTGCCAGCAGCTTCACCACACAGTACGAGCAGTACTTC.

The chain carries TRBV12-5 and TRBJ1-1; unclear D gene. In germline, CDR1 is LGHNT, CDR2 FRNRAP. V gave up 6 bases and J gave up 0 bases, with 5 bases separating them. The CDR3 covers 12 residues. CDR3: CASGQLNTEAFF. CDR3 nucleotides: TGTGCTAGTGGCCAATTGAACACTGAAGCTTTCTTT.

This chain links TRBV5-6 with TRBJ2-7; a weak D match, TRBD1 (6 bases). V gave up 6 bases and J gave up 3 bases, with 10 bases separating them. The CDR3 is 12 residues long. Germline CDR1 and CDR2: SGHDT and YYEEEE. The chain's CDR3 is CASTRQDYEQYF. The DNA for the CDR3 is TGTGCCAGCACCCGACAGGACTACGAGCAGTACTTC.

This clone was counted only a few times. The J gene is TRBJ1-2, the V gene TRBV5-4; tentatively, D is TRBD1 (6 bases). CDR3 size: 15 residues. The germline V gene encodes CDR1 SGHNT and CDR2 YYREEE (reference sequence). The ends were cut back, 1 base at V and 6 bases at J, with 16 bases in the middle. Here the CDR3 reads CASSLRGGGWNGYTF. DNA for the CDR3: TGTGCCAGCAGCTTGAGGGGGGGCGGATGGAATGGCTACACCTTC. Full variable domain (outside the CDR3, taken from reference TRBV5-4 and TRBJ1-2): ETGVTQSPTHLIKTRGQQVTLRCSSQSGHNTVSWYQQALGQGPQFIFQYYREEENGRGNFPPRFSGLQFPNYSSELNVNALELDDSALYLCASSLRGGGWNGYTFGSGTRLTVV.

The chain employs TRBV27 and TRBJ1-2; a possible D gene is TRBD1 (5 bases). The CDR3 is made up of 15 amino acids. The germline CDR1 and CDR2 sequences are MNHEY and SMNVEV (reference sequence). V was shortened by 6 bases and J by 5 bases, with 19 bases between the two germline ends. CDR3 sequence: CASRPGQDLPYGYTF. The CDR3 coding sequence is TGTGCCAGCAGACCAGGACAAGACCTACCTTATGGCTACACCTTC.

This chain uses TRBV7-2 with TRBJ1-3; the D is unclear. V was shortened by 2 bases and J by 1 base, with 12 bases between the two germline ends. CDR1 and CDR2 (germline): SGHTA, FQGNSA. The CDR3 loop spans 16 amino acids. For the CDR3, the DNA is TGTGCCAGCAGCTTAAGAGGGAGTCTATCTGGAAACACCATATATTTT. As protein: CASSLRGSLSGNTIYF.

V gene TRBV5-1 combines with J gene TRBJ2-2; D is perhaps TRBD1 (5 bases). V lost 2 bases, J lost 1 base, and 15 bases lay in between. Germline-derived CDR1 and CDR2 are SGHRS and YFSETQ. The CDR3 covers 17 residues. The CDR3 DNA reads TGCGCCAGCAGCTTTGCTAGGTGGACATTGAACACCGGGGAGCTGTTTTTT. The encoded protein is CASSFARWTLNTGELFF. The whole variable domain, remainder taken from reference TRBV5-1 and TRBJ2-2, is KAGVTQTPRYLIKTRGQQVTLSCSPISGHRSVSWYQQTPGQGLQFLFEYFSETQRNKGNFPGRFSGRQFSNSRSEMNVSTLELGDSALYLCASSFARWTLNTGELFFGEGSRLTVL.

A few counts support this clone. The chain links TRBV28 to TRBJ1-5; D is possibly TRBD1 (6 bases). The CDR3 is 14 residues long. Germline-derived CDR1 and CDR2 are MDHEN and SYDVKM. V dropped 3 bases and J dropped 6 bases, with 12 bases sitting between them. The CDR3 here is CASSLGGTSQPQHF. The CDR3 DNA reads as TGTGCCAGCAGTTTGGGGGGGACAAGTCAGCCCCAGCATTTT.

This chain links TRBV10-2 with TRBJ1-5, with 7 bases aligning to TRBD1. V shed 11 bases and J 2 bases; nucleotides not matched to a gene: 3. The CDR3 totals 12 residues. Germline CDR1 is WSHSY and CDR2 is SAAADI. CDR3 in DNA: TGCGCCGCCGGACAGGGCAATCAGCCCCAGCATTTT. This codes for CAAGQGNQPQHF.

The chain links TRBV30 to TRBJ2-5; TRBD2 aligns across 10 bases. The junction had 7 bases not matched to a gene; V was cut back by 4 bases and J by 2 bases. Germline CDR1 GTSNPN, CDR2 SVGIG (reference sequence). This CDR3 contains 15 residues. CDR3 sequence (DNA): TGTGCCTGGACCCTAGCGGGAGCCCCACAAGAGACCCAGTACTTC. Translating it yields CAWTLAGAPQETQYF.